Shown below are 27 T cell receptor beta chains from a single sample sequenced in a study of CD8+ T cells in alopecia areata. cDNA serving as the sequencing template came from extracted, reverse transcribed RNA. Only in-frame clones appear in the TCRdb table, and some are missing; sequencing was by immunoSEQ multiplex PCR. The sample lists 110,000 or so clones, under 40% seen once, with about 3.1% in the top ten. Sequenced sample: CD4+ T cells sorted from blood. The origin of the receptors is a human donor with alopecia areata.

The J gene is TRBJ2-3, the V gene TRBV6-5; D uncertain. This CDR3 region has 16 residues. The germline CDR1 and CDR2 sequences are MNHEY and SVGAGI. The germline V and J ends were trimmed by 0 bases and 0 bases, with 10 bases remaining between them. Here the CDR3 DNA reads TGTGCCAGCAGTTACTCGTTTATGTTTAGCACAGATACGCAGTATTTT. It is translated as CASSYSFMFSTDTQYF.

In this sample, this clone turned up a few times. This sequence joins TRBV29-1 and TRBJ1-2, with D perhaps TRBD1 (5 bases). Between the trimmed V and J ends, which lost 5 bases and 5 bases, there was a span of 9 bases. Germline CDR1 and CDR2: SQVTM and ANQGSEA. The CDR3 is 11 residues long. The CDR3, as DNA: TGCAGCGTTCCGGAGGGGTATGGCTACACCTTC. Its translation: CSVPEGYGYTF.

This clone was recorded many times. V gene TRBV29-1 combines with J gene TRBJ1-3; 7 bases fit TRBD1. The CDR3 sequence is 16 residues long. Trimming cost V 2 bases and J 0 bases; bases outside gene matches: 7. Germline V CDR1 and CDR2: SQVTM, ANQGSEA. CDR3 residues: CSVESTGTFSGNTIYF. CDR3 bases: TGCAGCGTTGAATCGACAGGGACATTCTCTGGAAACACCATATATTTT.

This clone was recorded a few times. V is TRBV5-1 and J is TRBJ2-1; perhaps TRBD1 as D (6 bases). The V end was cut by 7 bases, the J end by 0 bases, with 11 bases between. Germline lookup yields CDR1 SGHRS and CDR2 YFSETQ. The CDR3 sequence is 14 residues long. In DNA, the CDR3 is TGCGCCAGCGCAGGACAGAGCTCCTACAATGAGCAGTTCTTC. Translated, it gives CASAGQSSYNEQFF.

The chain links TRBV29-1 to TRBJ2-7, with a possible D match to TRBD2 (6 bases). The CDR3 has 10 residues. The germline CDR1 and CDR2 sequences are SQVTM and ANQGSEA. Trimming left V 6 bases short and J 10 bases short, with 13 bases between. CDR3 sequence: CSVWRGRQYF. In DNA, the CDR3 is TGCAGCGTCTGGAGGGGCCGACAGTACTTC.

The V and J genes are TRBV5-1 and TRBJ2-2; TRBD1 matches 8 bases. CDR1 is SGHRS, CDR2 YFSETQ, per germline. The V segment lost 0 bases and the J segment 0 bases; nucleotides outside the gene matches: 1. This CDR3 contains 16 residues. The DNA of the CDR3 is TGCGCCAGCAGCTTGGACAGGGGGACGAACACCGGGGAGCTGTTTTTT. Its protein product is CASSLDRGTNTGELFF.

This clone came up many times. The chain recombines TRBV6-6 with TRBJ2-7, with 9 bases matching TRBD2. Per the germline V gene, CDR1 is MNHNY and CDR2 is SVGAGI (reference sequence). J lost 7 bases, V lost 2 bases, and 6 bases had no gene match. This CDR3 comprises 14 residues. The CDR3 reads CASSYGLAMKEQYF. CDR3 in DNA: TGTGCCAGCAGTTACGGACTAGCGATGAAAGAGCAGTACTTC.

This sequence joins TRBV5-5 and TRBJ2-2; tentatively, D is TRBD1 (6 bases). CDR3 size: 15 residues. Trimming removed 3 bases at V and 4 bases at J, with 13 bases between. Germline CDR1 and CDR2: SGHKS and YYEKEE (reference sequence). The CDR3, as DNA: TGTGCCAGCAGCTCCAAGGGGGTTGGCACCGGGGAGCTGTTTTTT. This codes for CASSSKGVGTGELFF.

This chain connects TRBV4-3 to TRBJ2-7, with a possible D match to TRBD2 (5 bases). The CDR3 extends over 15 amino acids. V gave up 1 base and J gave up 5 bases, with 15 bases separating them. Germline V gene sequence: CDR1 LGHNA, CDR2 YSLEER. In nucleotides, the CDR3 is TGCGCCAGCAGCCAAGGACCAAAATACGGGGACGAGCAGTACTTC. Translating it yields CASSQGPKYGDEQYF.

The gene calls are TRBV4-1 and TRBJ2-3, with 11 bases that match TRBD1. The length of the CDR3 is 19 residues. The germline CDR1 and CDR2 sequences are MGHRA and YSYEKL. With V trimmed by 2 bases and J by 4 bases, 14 bases remained unmatched. The CDR3 DNA reads TGCGCCAGCAGCCAAAGAGAGAGACGGACAGGGGGCAAAGCAGATACGCAGTATTTT. Translating gives CASSQRERRTGGKADTQYF.

This clone was seen only a few times. Other DNA sequences in this sample translate to the same CDR3. This chain joins TRBV29-1 and TRBJ2-1; unclear D gene. V was trimmed by 7 bases and J by 12 bases, leaving 16 bases between them. CDR1 is SQVTM, CDR2 ANQGSEA, per germline. The CDR3 contains 11 residues. The CDR3 reads CSAQTASWQFF. The CDR3 region has the DNA TGCAGCGCACAAACAGCGTCTTGGCAGTTCTTC.

V is TRBV7-9 and J is TRBJ1-2; D is possibly TRBD1 (6 bases). This CDR3 region has 14 residues. The V gene lost 1 base and the J gene lost 7 bases, with 13 bases spanning the gap. Germline V gene sequence: CDR1 SEHNR, CDR2 FQNEAQ (reference sequence). CDR3 residues: CASSLDVGGGGYTF. CDR3 sequence (DNA): TGTGCCAGCAGCTTAGACGTCGGGGGCGGTGGCTACACCTTC.

The rearrangement joins TRBV29-1 to TRBJ2-5; D perhaps matches TRBD1 (6 bases). The CDR3 spans 13 residues. Germline V gene sequence: CDR1 SQVTM, CDR2 ANQGSEA. Trimming shortened V by 7 bases and J by 5 bases, and 17 bases separated the two germline ends. This CDR3 is CSGSWGRGETQYF. In DNA form, the CDR3 reads TGCAGCGGGAGCTGGGGGCGCGGGGAGACCCAGTACTTC.

The chain employs TRBV29-1 and TRBJ2-1, with D unresolved. Trimming shortened V by 2 bases and J by 0 bases, and 14 bases separated the two germline ends. This CDR3 is built from 16 residues. The germline V gene encodes CDR1 SQVTM and CDR2 ANQGSEA. The CDR3 coding sequence is TGCAGCGTTGAAAGTCCCCAGGCCCTCTCCTACAATGAGCAGTTCTTC. As protein: CSVESPQALSYNEQFF.

The gene calls are TRBV29-1 and TRBJ1-3; no firm D call. This CDR3 contains 13 residues. Looked up from germline, CDR1 is SQVTM and CDR2 is ANQGSEA. V was clipped by 4 bases and J by 0 bases, with 7 bases between them. As DNA, the CDR3 is TGCAGCGTTGTAGTTACCTCTGGAAACACCATATATTTT. Translation gives CSVVVTSGNTIYF.

This clone was observed once. This chain joins TRBV5-6 and TRBJ2-1; 8 nucleotides match TRBD1. The CDR3 runs 15 residues. Germline-derived CDR1 and CDR2 are SGHDT and YYEEEE. After removal of 3 bases from V and 5 bases from J, the junction contained 7 bases not matched to a gene. CDR3 in DNA: TGTGCCAGCAGCTCCACAGGGGGGACCAACAATGAGCAGTTCTTC. This sequence encodes CASSSTGGTNNEQFF.

This clone was detected only a few times. The V call is TRBV5-1, the J call TRBJ2-2; D is uncertain. The germline V and J ends were trimmed by 0 bases and 5 bases, with 8 bases remaining between them. Germline assignment: CDR1 SGHRS and CDR2 YFSETQ. This CDR3 is 14 amino acids long. CDR3 in amino acids: CASSLEVGTGELFF. The CDR3 DNA reads as TGCGCCAGCAGCTTGGAAGTGGGAACCGGGGAGCTGTTTTTT.

The J gene is TRBJ1-5, the V gene TRBV29-1; possible D gene TRBD1, 5 bases. Germline V gives CDR1 SQVTM, CDR2 ANQGSEA. V was pared by 5 bases and J by 5 bases, with 10 bases between. This CDR3 contains 12 residues. The chain's CDR3 is CSVSRGDQPQHF. In DNA form, the CDR3 reads TGCAGCGTTTCTAGAGGGGATCAGCCCCAGCATTTT. The full variable domain, with the rest looked up from reference TRBV29-1 and TRBJ1-5, is SAVISQKPSRDICQRGTSLTIQCQVDSQVTMMFWYRQQPGQSLTLIATANQGSEATYESGFVIDKFPISRPNLTFSTLTVSNMSPEDSSIYLCSVSRGDQPQHFGDGTRLSIL.

This sequence joins TRBV7-2 and TRBJ2-7; D possibly corresponds to TRBD1 (5 bases). The CDR3 loop spans 11 amino acids. Germline loops: CDR1 SGHTA, CDR2 FQGNSA. V lost 5 bases and J 4 bases, leaving 6 bases between the germline ends. CDR3 sequence (DNA): TGTGCCAGCAGCCCAGGGTACGAGCAGTACTTC. Translating gives CASSPGYEQYF.

The chain uses TRBV29-1 and TRBJ2-3; 10 bases match TRBD2. Germline V gene data show CDR1 as SQVTM and CDR2 as ANQGSEA. This CDR3 is built from 14 residues. Trimming removed 5 bases from V and 5 bases from J; junction bases left unmatched: 7. This CDR3 is CSVTSGGAIDTQYF. The CDR3 DNA follows: TGCAGCGTTACGAGCGGGGGGGCAATAGATACGCAGTATTTT.

The rearrangement uses TRBV29-1 and TRBJ2-2; 7 bases align to TRBD1. Germline V gene sequence: CDR1 SQVTM, CDR2 ANQGSEA. The CDR3 extends over 12 amino acids. The J segment lost 7 bases and the V segment lost 7 bases, leaving 6 bases of the junction unmatched. CDR3 bases: TGCAGCGCAGCAGGGGGTCTCGGGGAGCTGTTTTTT. It codes for CSAAGGLGELFF.

This clone has a handful of counts. The genes are TRBV19 and TRBJ2-4, with a possible D match to TRBD2 (6 bases). Germline assignment: CDR1 LNHDA and CDR2 SQIVND (reference sequence). This CDR3 comprises 15 residues. V gave up 5 bases and J gave up 4 bases, with 15 bases separating them. This CDR3 is CASSARRDGKNIQYF. The CDR3 nucleotides are TGTGCCAGTAGTGCCCGGAGGGACGGGAAAAACATTCAGTACTTC.

V gene TRBV7-2 combines with J gene TRBJ2-7, with 7 bases fitting TRBD2. CDR1 is SGHTA and CDR2 is FQGNSA in the germline V gene. With V trimmed by 3 bases and J by 1 base, 6 bases remained unmatched. CDR3 length: 15 amino acids. The CDR3 loop reads CASSFHQGGSYEQYF. In nucleotides, the CDR3 is TGTGCCAGCAGCTTCCACCAGGGAGGGTCCTACGAGCAGTACTTC.

Written as DNA, the CDR3 is TGTGCCAGCCTAAGCGGCGGGAGAGGCGCTAAGGAGCAGTTCTTC. It translates to CASLSGGRGAKEQFF. This chain uses TRBV28 with TRBJ2-1; 7 bases agree with TRBD2. The V gene's germline CDR1 is MDHEN and CDR2 SYDVKM. The CDR3 has 15 residues. Trimming took 8 bases from V and 10 from J; bases not matched to a gene: 17.

V and J are TRBV10-3 and TRBJ2-7; D is perhaps TRBD1 or TRBD2 (5 bases each). Per the germline V gene, CDR1 is ENHRY and CDR2 is SYGVKD. With 6 bases removed from V and 7 bases from J, the gap between germline ends came to 19 bases. The CDR3 is made up of 14 amino acids. CDR3 region: CAISRDQGSGEQYF. Written as DNA, the CDR3 is TGTGCCATCAGCCGAGATCAGGGCTCGGGAGAGCAGTACTTC.

The rearrangement joins TRBV6-5 to TRBJ1-1, with D perhaps TRBD1 (5 bases). CDR3 size: 15 residues. Trimming removed 4 bases from V and 0 bases from J, with 12 bases in between. The germline CDR1 and CDR2 sequences are MNHEY and SVGAGI. The CDR3 sequence: CASSFTGRMNTEAFF. The CDR3 nucleotides read TGTGCCAGCAGTTTTACAGGTCGGATGAACACTGAAGCTTTCTTT.

The rearrangement links TRBV30 to TRBJ2-3; 10 nucleotides line up with TRBD2. Germline-derived CDR1 and CDR2 are GTSNPN and SVGIG (reference sequence). V shed 5 bases and J 0 bases; nucleotides not matched to a gene: 2. The CDR3 contains 14 residues. The CDR3 bases are TGTGCCTGGGGACTAGCGGAAAGCACAGATACGCAGTATTTT. Translating it yields CAWGLAESTDTQYF.